This T cell receptor (beta chain) emerged from a study of blood T cell repertoires in COVID-19. As for the study in general: Acute and convalescent COVID-19 specimens originated in the United States, Italy and Spain.

Per the study methods: From reference gene primer amplification, estimates of nucleated cell counts were derived. Data came from immunoSEQ multiplex PCR; TCRdb stores just in-frame clones and leaves some out. V and J calls and clone size are as listed in that table; D and trimming were resolved from the DNA. The repertoire consists of roughly 140,000 clones, with 70% to 90% occurring once and the leading ten covering approximately 1.3%. This CDR3 comprises 12 residues. V was clipped by 3 bases and J by 5 bases, with 7 bases between them. CDR1 MNHNY and CDR2 SVGAGI come from the germline V gene (reference sequence).

The specimen was PBMCs or T cells enriched from blood (not recorded which). The rearrangement uses TRBV6-6 and TRBJ2-5; tentatively, D is TRBD2 (5 bases). The clonotype originates from a woman in her twenties or thirties with acute COVID-19. The DNA for the CDR3 is TGTGCCAGCAGTTATAGCGCGGAGACCCAGTACTTC. It yields the protein CASSYSAETQYF.